This TCR beta chain comes out of a study of cytomegalovirus exposure and HLA in healthy donors. Donors showed nominal health when sampled, although they likely had unrecorded immune exposures. Notes on this clone: Its specificity is not known.

The PCR was carried out with 60 Vbeta primers and 13 Jbeta primers. The protocol was immunoSEQ multiplex PCR, while the TCRdb copy is restricted to in-frame clones and leaves out a portion. The sample includes some 160,000 clones. V was pared by 5 bases and J by 3 bases, with 7 bases of the junction left unmatched. Germline assignment: CDR1 MNHEY and CDR2 SMNVEV (reference sequence). This CDR3 spans 15 amino acids. Findings and limits, study-wide: As a later analysis revealed, the rate of TCR association differed by HLA locus, with DRB1 most and HLA-C fewest.

The clonotype comes from a young man in good health and CMV-seronegative. The sample taken for sequencing was PBMCs. The chain joins TRBV27 to TRBJ1-2, with 9 bases that match TRBD1. The CDR3 coding sequence is TGTGCCAGCAGTCCCCGGGACAGGGATTACTATGGCTACACCTTC. As protein: CASSPRDRDYYGYTF.